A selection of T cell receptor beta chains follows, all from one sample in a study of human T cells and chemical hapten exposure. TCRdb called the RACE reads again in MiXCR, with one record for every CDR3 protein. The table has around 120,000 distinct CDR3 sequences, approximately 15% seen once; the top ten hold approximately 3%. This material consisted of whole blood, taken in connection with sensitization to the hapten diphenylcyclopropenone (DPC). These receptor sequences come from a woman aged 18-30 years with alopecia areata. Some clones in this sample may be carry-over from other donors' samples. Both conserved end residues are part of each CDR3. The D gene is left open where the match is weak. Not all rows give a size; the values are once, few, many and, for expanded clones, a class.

cdr3_aa: CASSLPYYGYTF; cdr3_nt: TGTGCCAGCAGTTTACCTTACTATGGCTACACCTTC; v_call: TRBV28; d_call: .; j_call: TRBJ1-2; clone_size: .
cdr3_aa: CASSYSMAREKLFF; cdr3_nt: TGTGCCAGCAGTTACTCGATGGCCCGCGAAAAACTGTTTTTT; v_call: TRBV6-5; d_call: .; j_call: TRBJ1-4; clone_size: few
cdr3_aa: CASKVDRGAPEAFF; cdr3_nt: TGTGCCAGCAAGGTCGACAGAGGGGCCCCTGAAGCTTTCTTT; v_call: TRBV5-5; d_call: .; j_call: TRBJ1-1; clone_size: many
cdr3_aa: CASSRGDGATNEKLFF; cdr3_nt: TGCGCCAGCAGCCGTGGGGACGGGGCAACTAATGAAAAACTGTTTTTT; v_call: TRBV5-1; d_call: .; j_call: TRBJ1-4; clone_size: .
cdr3_aa: CASSPGRSSYNSPLHF; cdr3_nt: TGTGCCAGCAGTCCTGGACGGAGCTCCTATAATTCACCCCTCCACTTT; v_call: TRBV6-2/TRBV6-3; d_call: .; j_call: TRBJ1-6; clone_size: many
cdr3_aa: CASSSLGSGANTEAFF; cdr3_nt: TGTGCCAGCAGCTCCCTAGGGAGTGGGGCTAACACTGAAGCTTTCTTT; v_call: TRBV3-1; d_call: .; j_call: TRBJ1-1; clone_size: .
cdr3_aa: CASSSRQGWGAFF; cdr3_nt: TGTGCCAGCAGTTCCCGGCAGGGGTGGGGAGCTTTCTTT; v_call: TRBV6-5; d_call: .; j_call: TRBJ1-1; clone_size: few
cdr3_aa: CASSPRTLAGGPPYNEQFF; cdr3_nt: TGCGCCAGCAGCCCCCGGACACTAGCGGGGGGCCCGCCCTACAATGAGCAGTTCTTC; v_call: TRBV4-3; d_call: TRBD2; j_call: TRBJ2-1; clone_size: .
cdr3_aa: CASSRTGEKLFF; cdr3_nt: TGTGCCAGCAGCCGGACAGGGGAAAAACTGTTTTTT; v_call: TRBV6-2/TRBV6-3; d_call: TRBD1; j_call: TRBJ1-4; clone_size: .
cdr3_aa: CSAREVLAGSEQFF; cdr3_nt: TGCAGTGCTAGAGAAGTCCTAGCGGGGAGCGAGCAGTTCTTC; v_call: TRBV20-1; d_call: TRBD2; j_call: TRBJ2-1; clone_size: few
cdr3_aa: CASSDPGTGVYGWYF; cdr3_nt: TGTGCCAGCAGTGACCCCGGGACAGGGGTCTACGGATGGTACTTC; v_call: TRBV2; d_call: TRBD1; j_call: TRBJ2-7; clone_size: many
cdr3_aa: CSVGSLNYGYTF; cdr3_nt: TGCAGCGTGGGAAGCCTCAACTATGGCTACACCTTC; v_call: TRBV29-1; d_call: .; j_call: TRBJ1-2; clone_size: many
cdr3_aa: CASSYAVGKRNTEAFF; cdr3_nt: TGTGCCAGCAGTTATGCCGTGGGCAAACGGAACACTGAAGCTTTCTTT; v_call: TRBV6-6; d_call: .; j_call: TRBJ1-1; clone_size: many
cdr3_aa: CASNDSPDEQFF; cdr3_nt: TGTGCCAGCAATGACAGTCCGGATGAGCAGTTCTTC; v_call: TRBV6-2/TRBV6-3; d_call: .; j_call: TRBJ2-1; clone_size: few
cdr3_aa: CASSSGTVYGYTF; cdr3_nt: TGTGCCAGCAGCTCCGGGACGGTCTATGGCTACACCTTC; v_call: TRBV12-3/TRBV12-4; d_call: .; j_call: TRBJ1-2; clone_size: .
cdr3_aa: CSARGGWGPKETQYF; cdr3_nt: TGCAGTGCCAGGGGCGGCTGGGGACCTAAAGAGACCCAGTACTTC; v_call: TRBV20-1; d_call: .; j_call: TRBJ2-5; clone_size: few
cdr3_aa: CASTAQGNYGYTF; cdr3_nt: TGTGCCAGCACCGCCCAGGGAAACTATGGCTACACCTTC; v_call: TRBV14; d_call: .; j_call: TRBJ1-2; clone_size: few
cdr3_aa: CASSSGRSSTDTQYF; cdr3_nt: TGTGCCAGCAGCTCAGGCAGGAGCTCCACAGATACGCAGTATTTT; v_call: TRBV11-2; d_call: .; j_call: TRBJ2-3; clone_size: many
cdr3_aa: CASQPGRYNSPLHF; cdr3_nt: TGTGCCAGCCAACCGGGACGGTATAATTCACCCCTCCACTTT; v_call: TRBV5-5; d_call: .; j_call: TRBJ1-6; clone_size: .
cdr3_aa: CASSPLERTGNTIYF; cdr3_nt: TGTGCCAGCAGCCCTCTTGAAAGAACTGGAAACACCATATATTTT; v_call: TRBV9; d_call: .; j_call: TRBJ1-3; clone_size: many
cdr3_aa: CASSFQGERNTIYF; cdr3_nt: TGTGCCAGCAGTTTTCAGGGGGAAAGAAACACCATATATTTT; v_call: TRBV12-3/TRBV12-4; d_call: TRBD1; j_call: TRBJ1-3; clone_size: .
cdr3_aa: CAWSVRGATGTEAFF; cdr3_nt: TGTGCCTGGAGTGTACGAGGGGCCACGGGCACTGAAGCTTTCTTT; v_call: TRBV30; d_call: .; j_call: TRBJ1-1; clone_size: many
cdr3_aa: CASSPWGVSYGYTF; cdr3_nt: TGTGCCAGCAGCCCCTGGGGGGTGAGCTATGGCTACACCTTC; v_call: TRBV3-1; d_call: .; j_call: TRBJ1-2; clone_size: few
cdr3_aa: CASSSGQSNSPLHF; cdr3_nt: TGTGCCAGCAGTTCAGGACAGTCCAATTCACCCCTCCACTTT; v_call: TRBV28; d_call: .; j_call: TRBJ1-6; clone_size: .
cdr3_aa: CSVGVNRAYEQYF; cdr3_nt: TGCAGCGTCGGAGTTAACAGGGCTTACGAGCAGTACTTC; v_call: TRBV29-1; d_call: .; j_call: TRBJ2-7; clone_size: few
cdr3_aa: CASSLRGAVTEAFF; cdr3_nt: TGTGCCAGCAGCTTGAGAGGGGCTGTCACTGAAGCTTTCTTT; v_call: TRBV7-2; d_call: .; j_call: TRBJ1-1; clone_size: few
cdr3_aa: CASSPGTGGDEQYF; cdr3_nt: TGCGCCAGCAGCCCCGGGACAGGGGGGGACGAGCAGTACTTC; v_call: TRBV4-3; d_call: TRBD1; j_call: TRBJ2-7; clone_size: few
cdr3_aa: CASSLLRSTPSYNEQFF; cdr3_nt: TGCGCCAGCAGCTTGCTCCGTTCGACACCTTCCTACAATGAGCAGTTCTTC; v_call: TRBV5-1; d_call: .; j_call: TRBJ2-1; clone_size: .
cdr3_aa: CASSTERGGLRRNEQFF; cdr3_nt: TGTGCCAGCAGTACCGAGCGGGGGGGCCTCCGAAGGAATGAGCAGTTCTTC; v_call: TRBV25-1; d_call: TRBD2; j_call: TRBJ2-1; clone_size: few
cdr3_aa: CASSFGGTMNAKNIQYF; cdr3_nt: TGTGCCAGCAGCTTTGGAGGGACCATGAACGCCAAAAACATTCAGTACTTC; v_call: TRBV5-6; d_call: .; j_call: TRBJ2-4; clone_size: .
cdr3_aa: CASSDSGVGQPQHF; cdr3_nt: TGTGCCAGCAGTGACTCAGGGGTCGGACAGCCCCAGCATTTT; v_call: TRBV6-1; d_call: .; j_call: TRBJ1-5; clone_size: many
cdr3_aa: CASSYNDRDGYTF; cdr3_nt: TGTGCCAGCAGTTACAATGATAGGGATGGCTACACCTTC; v_call: TRBV6-6; d_call: .; j_call: TRBJ1-2; clone_size: .
cdr3_aa: CASRRRATGELFF; cdr3_nt: TGTGCCAGCAGACGCCGGGCAACCGGGGAGCTGTTTTTT; v_call: TRBV3-1; d_call: .; j_call: TRBJ2-2; clone_size: few
cdr3_aa: CSARQGYTEAFF; cdr3_nt: TGCAGTGCCAGACAGGGATACACTGAAGCTTTCTTT; v_call: TRBV20-1; d_call: TRBD1; j_call: TRBJ1-1; clone_size: .
cdr3_aa: CASSAIRDTQYF; cdr3_nt: TGTGCCAGCAGTGCCATTCGTGATACGCAGTATTTT; v_call: TRBV6-1; d_call: .; j_call: TRBJ2-3; clone_size: few
cdr3_aa: CASSYGDNTEAFF; cdr3_nt: TGTGCCAGCAGTTACGGGGATAACACTGAAGCTTTCTTT; v_call: TRBV6-5; d_call: .; j_call: TRBJ1-1; clone_size: few
cdr3_aa: CATSASGANVLTF; cdr3_nt: TGTGCCACCAGCGCCTCTGGGGCCAACGTCCTGACTTTC; v_call: TRBV15; d_call: .; j_call: TRBJ2-6; clone_size: many
cdr3_aa: CASSRTGGTGELFF; cdr3_nt: TGTGCCAGCAGTCGGACAGGGGGAACCGGGGAGCTGTTTTTT; v_call: TRBV6-2/TRBV6-3; d_call: TRBD1; j_call: TRBJ2-2; clone_size: many
cdr3_aa: CASSLRFTEAFF; cdr3_nt: TGTGCCAGCAGTTTAAGGTTCACTGAAGCTTTCTTT; v_call: TRBV28; d_call: .; j_call: TRBJ1-1; clone_size: .
cdr3_aa: CASSALSTDTQYF; cdr3_nt: TGCGCCAGCAGTGCTTTGTCCACAGATACGCAGTATTTT; v_call: TRBV10-2; d_call: .; j_call: TRBJ2-3; clone_size: .
cdr3_aa: CATSDGTGTLSDEQFF; cdr3_nt: TGTGCCACCAGTGATGGGACAGGGACGTTATCTGATGAGCAGTTCTTC; v_call: TRBV24-1; d_call: TRBD1; j_call: TRBJ2-1; clone_size: few
cdr3_aa: CASSLFTGVIPTSTDTQYF; cdr3_nt: TGTGCCAGCAGCTTGTTTACGGGGGTAATCCCGACTAGCACAGATACGCAGTATTTT; v_call: TRBV5-4; d_call: .; j_call: TRBJ2-3; clone_size: few
cdr3_aa: CSARSGGNNEQFF; cdr3_nt: TGCAGTGCTAGATCCGGGGGGAACAATGAGCAGTTCTTC; v_call: TRBV20-1; d_call: TRBD2; j_call: TRBJ2-1; clone_size: .
cdr3_aa: CASGQGAADTQYF; cdr3_nt: TGTGCCAGCGGACAGGGGGCGGCAGATACGCAGTATTTT; v_call: TRBV7-9; d_call: TRBD1; j_call: TRBJ2-3; clone_size: few
cdr3_aa: CSVVRRGSSDTQYF; cdr3_nt: TGCAGCGTTGTGAGGAGGGGGTCATCAGATACGCAGTATTTT; v_call: TRBV29-1; d_call: .; j_call: TRBJ2-3; clone_size: many
cdr3_aa: CASKTQPVSSGANVLTF; cdr3_nt: TGTGCCAGCAAAACTCAGCCAGTTTCGTCTGGGGCCAACGTCCTGACTTTC; v_call: TRBV7-2; d_call: .; j_call: TRBJ2-6; clone_size: .